Listed below are T cell receptor beta chains from one sample, sequenced in a study of blood T cell repertoires in COVID-19. The table came from immunoSEQ multiplex PCR; TCRdb's copy has only in-frame clones and leaves some out. The table shows about 44,000 clones, with more than 70% occurring only once. The sample comprised peripheral blood. Receptors were obtained from a woman aged 70-85 years with acute or convalescent COVID-19. The CDR3 runs from the conserved cysteine through the conserved F or W. The D gene is left open where the match is weak. Part of the rows lack a size; the others show once, few, many or a class for expanded clones.

size: -; V: TRBV14; length: 13; J: TRBJ2-5; D: -; DNA: TGTGCCAGCAGCCGGAGTGGCCCCGAGACCCAGTACTTC; CDR3: CASSRSGPETQYF
size: -; V: TRBV6-2/TRBV6-3; length: 15; J: TRBJ2-2; D: -; DNA: TGTGCCAGCAGTTACACGAACCTAAACACCGGGGAGCTGTTTTTT; CDR3: CASSYTNLNTGELFF
size: -; V: TRBV19; length: 14; J: TRBJ1-2; D: -; DNA: TGTGCCAGTAGCCCGGACAGAATTGGCTATGGCTACACCTTC; CDR3: CASSPDRIGYGYTF
size: -; V: TRBV5-4; length: 14; J: TRBJ1-3; D: TRBD1; DNA: TGTGCCAGCAGCATAGGACAGGGTACAAACACCATATATTTT; CDR3: CASSIGQGTNTIYF
size: -; V: TRBV29-1; length: 13; J: TRBJ2-4; D: -; DNA: TGCAGCTGCTCAGTGGTCGCCAAAAACATTCAGTACTTC; CDR3: CSCSVVAKNIQYF
size: -; V: TRBV4-3; length: 13; J: TRBJ2-7; D: TRBD1; DNA: TGCGCCAGCAGCCTGTCCAGGGGGTACGAGCAGTACTTC; CDR3: CASSLSRGYEQYF
size: -; V: TRBV5-5; length: 14; J: TRBJ2-3; D: TRBD1; DNA: TGTGCCAGCAGTTGGGGACAGGGTACAGATACGCAGTATTTT; CDR3: CASSWGQGTDTQYF
size: -; V: TRBV27; length: 15; J: TRBJ2-3; D: -; DNA: TGTGCCAGCAGTTCTGGTCGGGGGGCGGGAGATACGCAGTATTTT; CDR3: CASSSGRGAGDTQYF
size: once; V: TRBV7-9; length: 19; J: TRBJ1-1; D: -; DNA: TGTGCCAGCAGCTTAGGAGGACTCCGGGGGTCCGTGATGAACACTGAAGCTTTCTTT; CDR3: CASSLGGLRGSVMNTEAFF
size: few; V: TRBV28; length: 14; J: TRBJ2-7; D: -; DNA: TGTGCCAGCAGTTTAGTTGGGGCTAGCTACGAGCAGTACTTC; CDR3: CASSLVGASYEQYF
size: -; V: TRBV5-4; length: 14; J: TRBJ2-5; D: TRBD2; DNA: TGTGCCAGCAGCCAACTAGCGGGAGGAGAGACCCAGTACTTC; CDR3: CASSQLAGGETQYF
size: -; V: TRBV24-1; length: 11; J: TRBJ2-4; D: -; DNA: TGTGCCACCAGTTTGGGCCACATTCAGTACTTC; CDR3: CATSLGHIQYF
size: once; V: TRBV2; length: 13; J: TRBJ1-5; D: -; DNA: TGTGCCAGCATGAGAGCCACTTCTCAGCCCCAGCATTTT; CDR3: CASMRATSQPQHF
size: few; V: TRBV6-2/TRBV6-3; length: 15; J: TRBJ2-2; D: -; DNA: TGTGCCAGCAGCCCATGGCGGGTGAACACCGGGGAGCTGTTTTTT; CDR3: CASSPWRVNTGELFF
size: -; V: TRBV4-3; length: 16; J: TRBJ1-2; D: -; DNA: TGCGCCAGCAGCCAAGATATTCGGACAACTAACTATGGCTACACCTTC; CDR3: CASSQDIRTTNYGYTF
size: -; V: TRBV13; length: 15; J: TRBJ1-5; D: -; DNA: TGTGCCAGCAGCTTAGGCGGGGAAGGAGGTCAGCCCCAGCATTTT; CDR3: CASSLGGEGGQPQHF
size: -; V: TRBV10-2; length: 16; J: TRBJ2-1; D: TRBD2; DNA: TGCGCCAGCAGTGGGGTAGCGGGTGGGTTTAGTGATGAGCAGTTCTTC; CDR3: CASSGVAGGFSDEQFF
size: -; V: TRBV24-1; length: 18; J: TRBJ2-6; D: TRBD2; DNA: TGTGCCACCAGTGCAGGACTAGCGGGAGGCCCCGGGGCCAACGTCCTGACTTTC; CDR3: CATSAGLAGGPGANVLTF
size: once; V: TRBV9; length: 18; J: TRBJ2-3; D: TRBD2; DNA: TGTGCCAGCAGCTTCCGACTAGCGGGAGTGGGGTACACAGATACGCAGTATTTT; CDR3: CASSFRLAGVGYTDTQYF
size: once; V: TRBV19; length: 16; J: TRBJ1-2; D: -; DNA: TGTGCCAGTAGTATGGAGTCGGCAGGGGAGGGCTATGGCTACACCTTC; CDR3: CASSMESAGEGYGYTF
size: -; V: TRBV15; length: 17; J: TRBJ1-2; D: -; DNA: TGTGCCACCAGCAGAGAATTGGGGTGGGGAGATGACTATGGCTACACCTTC; CDR3: CATSRELGWGDDYGYTF
size: -; V: TRBV28; length: 13; J: TRBJ2-2; D: -; DNA: TGTGCCAGCACGAGGCTGGACACCGGGGAGCTGTTTTTT; CDR3: CASTRLDTGELFF
size: -; V: TRBV10-3; length: 14; J: TRBJ2-7; D: TRBD2; DNA: TGTGCCATCAGTACCGGGACTAGCGGCTACGAGCAGTACTTC; CDR3: CAISTGTSGYEQYF
size: -; V: TRBV10-1; length: 12; J: TRBJ1-1; D: -; DNA: TGCGCCAGCGTAGCACAGGACACTGAAGCTTTCTTT; CDR3: CASVAQDTEAFF
size: -; V: TRBV5-4; length: 13; J: TRBJ1-1; D: -; DNA: TGTGCCAGCAGCTTGAGGGGAGGAACTGAAGCTTTCTTT; CDR3: CASSLRGGTEAFF
size: -; V: TRBV9; length: 14; J: TRBJ2-1; D: -; DNA: TGTGCCAGCAGCGTGATGGGACTCAACAATGAGCAGTTCTTC; CDR3: CASSVMGLNNEQFF
size: few; V: TRBV7-3; length: 14; J: TRBJ1-1; D: TRBD1; DNA: TGTGCCAGCAGCCATTCGGGGGACCGACAGGGAGCTTTCTTT; CDR3: CASSHSGDRQGAFF
size: -; V: TRBV6-2/TRBV6-3; length: 17; J: TRBJ2-2; D: TRBD1; DNA: TGTGCCAGCAGACCTAACTACCGGACAGGGATACCCGGGGAGCTGTTTTTT; CDR3: CASRPNYRTGIPGELFF
size: -; V: TRBV3-1/TRBV3-2; length: 15; J: TRBJ2-7; D: -; DNA: TGTGCCAGCAGCCAAGAACCCGCGAGCTCCTACGAGCAGTACTTC; CDR3: CASSQEPASSYEQYF
size: -; V: TRBV28; length: 11; J: TRBJ2-1; D: -; DNA: TGTGCCAGCAGCCCCCGGGATGAGCAGTTCTTC; CDR3: CASSPRDEQFF
size: -; V: TRBV18; length: 16; J: TRBJ2-1; D: -; DNA: TGTGCCAGCTCACCACCGGAGGGATTAGCCTACAATGAGCAGTTCTTC; CDR3: CASSPPEGLAYNEQFF
size: -; V: TRBV11-3; length: 17; J: TRBJ2-7; D: -; DNA: TGTGCCAGCATGGGTGGGGGCGCAAGTTTTACCTCCTACGAGCAGTACTTC; CDR3: CASMGGGASFTSYEQYF
size: -; V: TRBV5-1; length: 16; J: TRBJ2-2; D: -; DNA: TGCGCCAGCAGCTTGGCCGGAGCGGCGAACACCGGGGAGCTGTTTTTT; CDR3: CASSLAGAANTGELFF
size: -; V: TRBV27; length: 13; J: TRBJ2-6; D: -; DNA: TGTGCCAGCAGGTCTGCTGGGGCCAACGTCCTGACTTTC; CDR3: CASRSAGANVLTF
size: -; V: TRBV7-9; length: 17; J: TRBJ1-5; D: -; DNA: TGTGCCAGCAGCTTAGGGGGCGGTCTCGGGAGCAATCAGCCCCAGCATTTT; CDR3: CASSLGGGLGSNQPQHF
size: medium-sized; V: TRBV30; length: 17; J: TRBJ2-5; D: TRBD2; DNA: TGTGCCTGGAGTGTAGGGCTAGCGGGAGGAAGTATGGAGACCCAGTACTTC; CDR3: CAWSVGLAGGSMETQYF
size: -; V: TRBV3-1/TRBV3-2; length: 15; J: TRBJ2-1; D: TRBD2; DNA: TGTGCCAGCAGCCTTAGCGGGAGGGAAAACAATGAGCAGTTCTTC; CDR3: CASSLSGRENNEQFF
size: -; V: TRBV5-1; length: 13; J: TRBJ2-5; D: -; DNA: TGCGCCGGCTCGACAGGCTCCCAAGAGACCCAGTACTTC; CDR3: CAGSTGSQETQYF
size: -; V: TRBV4-2; length: 15; J: TRBJ2-7; D: -; DNA: TGTGCCAGCAGCCAAGTGGCAGGGGCTAACTACGAGCAGTACTTC; CDR3: CASSQVAGANYEQYF
size: -; V: TRBV5-1; length: 13; J: TRBJ2-3; D: -; DNA: TGCGCCAGCAGCTTGGACCCACAAGATACGCAGTATTTT; CDR3: CASSLDPQDTQYF
size: -; V: TRBV7-2; length: 14; J: TRBJ1-2; D: TRBD1; DNA: TGTGCCAGCAGCCGGGGCGGGACAGGGAAAGGCTACACCTTC; CDR3: CASSRGGTGKGYTF
size: -; V: TRBV20-1; length: 11; J: TRBJ1-1; D: -; DNA: TGCAGTGCTCAGGGGAACACTGAAGCTTTCTTT; CDR3: CSAQGNTEAFF
size: -; V: TRBV2; length: 12; J: TRBJ1-2; D: -; DNA: TGTGCCAGCAGTGTAGTTTATTCGGGCTACACCTTC; CDR3: CASSVVYSGYTF
size: once; V: TRBV5-1; length: 15; J: TRBJ2-1; D: TRBD2; DNA: TGCGCCAGCAGCCTGACTAGCGGGAGGGTCCATGAGCAGTTCTTC; CDR3: CASSLTSGRVHEQFF
size: once; V: TRBV5-1; length: 13; J: TRBJ1-6; D: -; DNA: TGCGCCAGCAGCCTGTCCCTAGGTTCACCCCTCCACTTT; CDR3: CASSLSLGSPLHF
size: few; V: TRBV4-3; length: 13; J: TRBJ1-2; D: -; DNA: TGCGCCAGCAGCCAGTCCGGTCTCTATGGCTACACCTTC; CDR3: CASSQSGLYGYTF
size: -; V: TRBV2; length: 15; J: TRBJ2-5; D: -; DNA: TGTGCCAGCAGCGCGGGACAGCGATTCGGAGAGACCCAGTACTTC; CDR3: CASSAGQRFGETQYF
size: once; V: TRBV11-3; length: 16; J: TRBJ2-3; D: -; DNA: TGTGCCAGCAGCTTAGAAGGGGGAGTACTCCTCGATACGCAGTATTTT; CDR3: CASSLEGGVLLDTQYF
size: -; V: TRBV19; length: 14; J: TRBJ1-3; D: -; DNA: TGTGCCAGTAGGCCCCCTGGAGCGGGAAACACCATATATTTT; CDR3: CASRPPGAGNTIYF
size: -; V: TRBV28; length: 17; J: TRBJ1-1; D: -; DNA: TGTGCCAGCAGTTTTATCGGGGGGGGCGAGAGGGGCACTGAAGCTTTCTTT; CDR3: CASSFIGGGERGTEAFF